This T cell receptor (beta chain) is drawn from a study of cytomegalovirus exposure and HLA in healthy donors. Whole-study findings and limits: Diagnosis of cytomegalovirus status made by the classifier reportedly showed high specificity and sensitivity. A further, later analysis showed that HLA-associated TCR beta chains (compared with equally common others) were more clonally expanded.

As to this clone: Its specificity is not known.

13 Jbeta primers and 60 Vbeta primers were used for the PCR. The repertoire was sequenced with immunoSEQ multiplex PCR; TCRdb's copy has only in-frame clones and lacks some. The data show approximately 160,000 clones, with 77% seen just once and about 2.6% held by the top ten. The V segment lost 5 bases and the J segment 3 bases; nucleotides outside the gene matches: 6. Germline CDR1 SGHTA, CDR2 FQGNSA. This CDR3 has 15 residues. This clonotype originated in a middle-aged woman in good health and CMV-seropositive. The rearrangement joins TRBV7-2 to TRBJ2-2; 7 bases align to TRBD1. Sequencing input: PBMCs. CDR3 protein: CASSRNQGDTGELFF. In DNA, the CDR3 is TGTGCCAGCAGCAGAAACCAGGGGGACACCGGGGAGCTGTTTTTT.